Each of the 14 T cell receptor beta chains below was sequenced from the same sample in a study of read filtering for tumor transcriptome and immune sequencing. From roughly 390 ng of RNA, a library with molecular barcoded alpha/delta and beta/gamma adaptors was made. TCRdb independently ran MiXCR on the reads; one entry per CDR3 protein. The sample holds 130,000 or so distinct CDR3 sequences, about 13% seen once. The sequenced sample was a population of CD138-negative cells sorted from bone marrow. The receptors shown here come from a donor aged 40 or older with multiple myeloma.

Turning to this clonotype: This clone may be a read error of a much larger clone one base away. The CDR3 here is CSARIGTGANEQCF. The CDR3 DNA reads TGCAGTGCTAGAATCGGGACAGGGGCGAACGAGCAGTGCTTC. The chain carries TRBV20-1 and TRBJ2-7, with 10 bases that match TRBD1. CDR1 DFQATT and CDR2 SNEGSKA come from the germline V gene (reference sequence). The CDR3 has 14 residues.

This clonotype was detected many times. The chain recombines TRBV12-3 or TRBV12-4 with TRBJ1-6, with 8 bases lining up with TRBD1. The ends lost 5 bases at V and 5 bases at J; junction bases unmatched: 2. This CDR3 has 14 amino acids. CDR3 amino acids: CASSPTGDNSPLHF. The DNA of the CDR3 is TGTGCCAGCAGTCCGACAGGGGATAATTCACCCCTCCACTTT.

This clonotype has a count of ten or more. This chain connects TRBV11-3 to TRBJ2-7; TRBD2 matches 11 bases. Germline V gives CDR1 SGHNT, CDR2 YENEEA. V was pared by 1 base and J by 5 bases, with 4 bases of the junction left unmatched. The CDR3 loop spans 15 amino acids. CDR3 sequence (DNA): TGTGCCAGCAGCTTAGTTACTAGCGGGAGAAACGAGCAGTACTTC. Translating gives CASSLVTSGRNEQYF.

This clonotype appeared a few times. This rearrangement joins TRBV11-2 to TRBJ2-5, with 9 bases matching TRBD2. From germline, CDR1 is SGHAT and CDR2 FQNNGV. This CDR3 is built from 16 residues. After removal of 1 base from V and 2 bases from J, the junction contained 5 bases not matched to a gene. CDR3 in amino acids: CASSLGASGNQETQYF. In nucleotides, the CDR3 is TGTGCCAGCAGCTTAGGGGCTAGCGGGAATCAAGAGACCCAGTACTTC.

The V call is TRBV5-1, the J call TRBJ1-1, with D unresolved. The V and J ends lost 4 bases and 1 base respectively, with 14 bases between them. Germline V lookup: CDR1 SGHRS, CDR2 YFSETQ. The CDR3 runs 15 residues. The CDR3 region is CASSALGVGNTEAFF. CDR3 in DNA: TGCGCCAGCAGCGCTTTGGGCGTCGGGAACACTGAAGCTTTCTTT. Drawing the rest from reference TRBV5-1 and TRBJ1-1, the complete variable domain is KAGVTQTPRYLIKTRGQQVTLSCSPISGHRSVSWYQQTPGQGLQFLFEYFSETQRNKGNFPGRFSGRQFSNSRSEMNVSTLELGDSALYLCASSALGVGNTEAFFGQGTRLTVV.

There are many counts of this clonotype. The rearrangement uses TRBV5-6 and TRBJ1-1; 8 bases map to TRBD1. Unmatched junction bases numbered 8, after V lost 3 bases and J lost 10 bases. The CDR3 runs to 13 residues. Germline-derived CDR1 and CDR2 are SGHDT and YYEEEE. CDR3 in DNA: TGTGCCAGCAGCTCCTTCGGACAGGGCAGAGCTTTCTTT. It yields the protein CASSSFGQGRAFF.

This clonotype showed up many times. This chain connects TRBV5-1 to TRBJ2-7; 7 bases align to TRBD2. The CDR3 runs to 15 residues. V lost 0 bases, J lost 2 bases, and 5 bases stayed unmatched. Germline CDR1 is SGHRS and CDR2 is YFSETQ. In DNA, the CDR3 is TGCGCCAGCAGCTTGGCGGCTAGCGGAACCTACGAGCAGTACTTC. Translated: CASSLAASGTYEQYF.

The sample holds many counts of this clonotype. The chain combines TRBV12-3 or TRBV12-4 with TRBJ2-5, with 7 bases matching TRBD1. Trimming took 7 bases from V and 3 from J; bases not matched to a gene: 5. This CDR3 is built from 13 residues. Written as DNA, the CDR3 is TGTGCCAGCACCTTAACAGGGGAAGAGACCCAGTACTTC. Protein: CASTLTGEETQYF.

In this sample, this clonotype turned up many times. The chain is built from TRBV28 and TRBJ2-2; a possible D gene is TRBD2 (5 bases). Looked up from germline, CDR1 is MDHEN and CDR2 is SYDVKM. The length of the CDR3 is 14 residues. Trimming stripped 7 bases from V and 1 base from J, with 10 bases between. The CDR3 region has the DNA TGTGCCAGCACGAGGGCCGGGAACACCGGGGAGCTGTTTTTT. Its translation is CASTRAGNTGELFF.

The table lists this clonotype with many counts. The chain combines TRBV18 with TRBJ2-5; the D gene is possibly TRBD2 (6 bases). Germline CDR1 and CDR2: KGHSH and LQKENI. This CDR3 has 15 residues. The germline V and J ends were trimmed by 2 bases and 1 base, with 11 bases remaining between them. The CDR3 here is CASSPLEGSQETQYF. The CDR3, as DNA: TGTGCCAGCTCACCATTGGAGGGTAGCCAAGAGACCCAGTACTTC. Combining the CDR3 with reference TRBV18 and TRBJ2-5 gives the whole variable domain NAGVMQNPRHLVRRRGQEARLRCSPMKGHSHVYWYRQLPEEGLKFMVYLQKENIIDESGMPKERFSAEFPKEGPSILRIQQVVRGDSAAYFCASSPLEGSQETQYFGPGTRLLVL.

The J gene is TRBJ2-1, the V gene TRBV7-3, with unresolved D. The CDR3 covers 14 residues. V lost 0 bases and J lost 2, with 5 bases in between. The germline CDR1 and CDR2 sequences are SGHTA and FQGTGA. CDR3 nucleotides: TGTGCCAGCAGCTTAACGGTGCCCTACAATGAGCAGTTCTTC. It translates to CASSLTVPYNEQFF.

Many counts were recorded for this clonotype. J is TRBJ1-1 and V is TRBV29-1; possibly TRBD1 for D (6 bases). The V end was cut by 7 bases, the J end by 4 bases, with 16 bases between. Germline V gives CDR1 SQVTM, CDR2 ANQGSEA. This CDR3 comprises 13 residues. The CDR3 coding sequence is TGCAGCGCCAAGACAGGCGTCCCCACTGAAGCTTTCTTT. This gives the protein CSAKTGVPTEAFF.

In this sample, this clonotype turned up many times. The chain has TRBV29-1 and TRBJ2-5; 7 bases line up with TRBD1. Per the germline V gene, CDR1 is SQVTM and CDR2 is ANQGSEA. The CDR3 runs to 18 residues. Germline trimming cut 4 bases from V and 5 bases from J; bases unmatched to any gene: 22. The CDR3 spells CSVVGTAAEGASEETQYF. The DNA for the CDR3 is TGCAGCGTTGTCGGGACAGCGGCCGAGGGAGCATCGGAGGAGACCCAGTACTTC. Full variable domain (rest looked up from reference TRBV29-1 and TRBJ2-5): SAVISQKPSRDICQRGTSLTIQCQVDSQVTMMFWYRQQPGQSLTLIATANQGSEATYESGFVIDKFPISRPNLTFSTLTVSNMSPEDSSIYLCSVVGTAAEGASEETQYFGPGTRLLVL.

This clonotype was recorded many times. The rearrangement joins TRBV6-2 or TRBV6-3 to TRBJ2-2, with 7 bases that match TRBD2. Germline assignment: CDR1 MNHEY and CDR2 SVGEGT. CDR3 length equals 16 residues. The V gene end was trimmed by 1 base and the J gene end by 3 bases; junction bases not matched to a gene: 5. Here the CDR3 DNA reads TGTGCCAGCAGTTACTGGGCGGGAGACGACACCGGGGAGCTGTTTTTT. Protein: CASSYWAGDDTGELFF.